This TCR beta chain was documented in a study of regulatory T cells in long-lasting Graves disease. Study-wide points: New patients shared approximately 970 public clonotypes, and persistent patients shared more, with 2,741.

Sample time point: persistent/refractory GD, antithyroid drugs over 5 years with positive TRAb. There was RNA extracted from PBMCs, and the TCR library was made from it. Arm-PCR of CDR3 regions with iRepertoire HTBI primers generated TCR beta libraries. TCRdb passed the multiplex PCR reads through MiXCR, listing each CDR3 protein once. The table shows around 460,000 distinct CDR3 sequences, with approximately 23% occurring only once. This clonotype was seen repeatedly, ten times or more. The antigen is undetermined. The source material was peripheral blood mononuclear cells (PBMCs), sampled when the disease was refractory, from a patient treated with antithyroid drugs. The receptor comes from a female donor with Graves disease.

This CDR3 is CASNNRGQETQYF. As DNA, the CDR3 is TGTGCCAGCAACAACAGGGGGCAAGAGACCCAGTACTTC. The rearrangement links TRBV6-1 to TRBJ2-5; 8 bases align to TRBD1. Germline V CDR1 and CDR2: MNHNS, SASEGT. The ends lost 7 bases at V and 2 bases at J; junction bases unmatched: 3. The CDR3 sequence is 13 residues long.